One T cell receptor (beta chain) is described in this entry. Per germline, CDR1 SGDLS and CDR2 YYNGEE. V was trimmed by 0 bases and J by 12 bases, leaving 19 bases between them. The CDR3 runs 15 residues. The data are from a study of OX40 agonist ivuxolimab in advanced cancers. Assay used: immunoSEQ multiplex PCR; TCRdb lists only in-frame clones, some missing. The profile shows tens of thousands of clones, roughly 80% of them singletons. The material sequenced was CD4+ or CD8+ T cells sorted from blood, taken in a trial of the OX40 agonist ivuxolimab. The rearrangement joins TRBV9 to TRBJ2-1, with a weak D call TRBD1 (5 bases). The clonotype originates from an adult with an advanced solid tumor such as melanoma, head and neck, liver or kidney cancer. DNA for the CDR3: TGTGCCAGCAGCGTAGAACCCGAATTAATGCAGGGGCAGTTCTTC. Translated, it gives CASSVEPELMQGQFF.